Following are 26 T cell receptor beta chains from one sample sequenced in a study of yellow fever vaccine responses in identical twins. MiXCR was run by TCRdb on the RT-PCR reads, yielding one entry per CDR3 protein. The table lists about 950 distinct CDR3 sequences, approximately 88% of them singletons. The input for sequencing was T cells from blood (PBMCs), unsorted or a sorted subset (not recorded which), taken before or after yellow fever vaccination (not recorded which). Source of these receptors: a female donor who received the yellow fever vaccine.

The V and J genes are TRBV25-1 and TRBJ2-1; 14 bases are a match to TRBD2. The CDR3 is made up of 16 amino acids. J was trimmed by 6 bases and V by 2 bases; bases with no gene match: 3. Germline V gene sequence: CDR1 MGHDK, CDR2 SYGVNS. The CDR3 region has the DNA TGTGCCAGCAGTGAACCGGGGACTAGCGGGAGCAATGAGCAGTTCTTC. Translation gives CASSEPGTSGSNEQFF.

The chain joins TRBV10-1 to TRBJ2-7, with TRBD1 identical over 7 bases. Germline lookup yields CDR1 WNHNN and CDR2 SYGVQD (reference sequence). The CDR3 contains 16 residues. The V gene end was trimmed by 6 bases and the J gene end by 0 bases; junction bases not matched to a gene: 11. In DNA, the CDR3 is TGCGCCAGCAGAACAGGGGTGTCTAAGGGCTCCTACGAGCAGTACGTC. Its protein product is CASRTGVSKGSYEQYV.

This rearrangement joins TRBV28 to TRBJ1-1; unclear D gene. This CDR3 spans 16 amino acids. Trimming removed 5 bases from V and 0 bases from J, with 16 bases in between. Germline V gene data show CDR1 as MDHEN and CDR2 as SYDVKM. The CDR3 protein is CASSVPRTEMNTEAFF. CDR3 bases: TGTGCCAGCAGTGTACCTCGGACGGAAATGAACACTGAAGCTTTCTTT.

The rearrangement uses TRBV3-1 and TRBJ2-3; unclear D gene. The V end was cut by 0 bases, the J end by 0 bases, with 13 bases between. Germline V gene lookup returns CDR1 LGHDT and CDR2 YNNKEL (reference sequence). The CDR3 length is 17 residues. The CDR3 nucleotides are TGTGCCAGCAGCCAAGATCTTACGGATACTAGCACAGATACGCAGTATTTT. Translating gives CASSQDLTDTSTDTQYF.

This chain links TRBV7-3 with TRBJ1-5; tentatively, D is TRBD1 (5 bases). Trimming took 0 bases from V and 0 from J, leaving 15 bases between them. Per the germline V gene, CDR1 is SGHTA and CDR2 is FQGTGA. The CDR3 is 18 residues long. The CDR3 DNA is TGTGCCAGCAGCTTAACCCCGTCGGGGGGGAATAGCAATCAGCCCCAGCATTTT. Translation: CASSLTPSGGNSNQPQHF.

This chain joins TRBV28 and TRBJ1-6; 7 bases map to TRBD1. CDR3 size: 15 residues. CDR1 is MDHEN, CDR2 SYDVKM, per germline. J lost 9 bases, V lost 6 bases, and 11 bases had no gene match. This CDR3 reads CASSSVTGNSSPLHF. CDR3 in DNA: TGTGCCAGCAGCTCCGTGACAGGGAATAGTTCACCCCTCCACTTT.

This chain joins TRBV4-3 and TRBJ2-7, with D possibly TRBD2 on 6 matching bases. The V gene's germline CDR1 is LGHNA and CDR2 YSLEER. V dropped 2 bases and J dropped 1 base, with 15 bases sitting between them. This CDR3 contains 16 residues. This CDR3 is CASSQSFPGESYEQYF. In nucleotides, the CDR3 is TGCGCCAGCAGCCAATCGTTTCCGGGAGAGTCCTACGAGCAGTACTTC.

The chain links TRBV6-5 to TRBJ1-5; D call uncertain. CDR1 is MNHEY, CDR2 SVGAGI, per germline. The CDR3 totals 13 residues. Trimming took 4 bases from V and 7 from J, leaving 11 bases between them. The CDR3, as DNA: TGTGCCAGCAGTTTGAACGAGCGGCAGCCCCAGCATTTT. Its translation: CASSLNERQPQHF.

The chain recombines TRBV24-1 with TRBJ1-2; D unresolved. CDR3 size: 13 residues. The germline V gene encodes CDR1 KGHDR and CDR2 SFDVKD. Trimming took off 8 bases at V and 3 bases at J, with 12 bases between the two ends. The CDR3, as DNA: TGTGCCACCAAGCCAGCGGGGTACTATGGCTACACCTTC. This gives the protein CATKPAGYYGYTF.

This clonotype was counted only a few times. The chain links TRBV20-1 to TRBJ2-7, with 8 bases that match TRBD2. V dropped 1 base and J dropped 4; count of bases not matched to a gene: 6. The CDR3 is made up of 14 amino acids. Germline V gene data show CDR1 as DFQATT and CDR2 as SNEGSKA (reference sequence). Here the CDR3 reads CSARGEAGVYEQYF. The CDR3 DNA sequence: TGCAGTGCTAGAGGGGAAGCGGGAGTATACGAGCAGTACTTC.

This clonotype was seen only once. The chain uses TRBV12-3 or TRBV12-4 and TRBJ1-1; D ambiguous. This CDR3 has 13 residues. Between the trimmed V and J ends, which lost 1 base and 1 base, there was a span of 4 bases. In nucleotides, the CDR3 is TGTGCCAGCAGTTTAGGCCCGAACACTGAAGCTTTCTTT. It is translated as CASSLGPNTEAFF.

This clonotype has only a few counts. The junction differs from germline at one of its ends, possibly a read error. This chain links TRBV7-7 with TRBJ2-2; 9 positions agree with TRBD2. CDR1 is SSHAT and CDR2 is FNYEAQ in the germline V gene (reference sequence). The CDR3 has 17 residues. DNA of the CDR3: TGTGCTAGCAGCTTCAAGGTAGCGGGAGTGAACACCGGGGAGCTGTTTTTT. Translating gives CASSFKVAGVNTGELFF.

The chain uses TRBV11-1 and TRBJ2-2, with a weak D call TRBD2 (6 bases). The CDR3 totals 15 residues. With 3 bases removed from V and 3 bases from J, the gap between germline ends came to 11 bases. The germline CDR1 and CDR2 sequences are SGHAT and FQDESV (reference sequence). Here the CDR3 reads CASSFSPGDTGELFF. CDR3 nucleotides: TGTGCCAGCAGCTTTTCTCCGGGAGACACCGGGGAGCTGTTTTTT. Combining the CDR3 with reference TRBV11-1 and TRBJ2-2 gives the whole variable domain EAEVAQSPRYKITEKSQAVAFWCDPISGHATLYWYRQILGQGPELLVQFQDESVVDDSQLPKDRFSAERLKGVDSTLKIQPAELGDSAMYLCASSFSPGDTGELFFGEGSRLTVL.

The chain combines TRBV6-5 with TRBJ1-1; possible D gene TRBD1, 6 bases. The germline V gene has CDR1 MNHEY and CDR2 SVGAGI. Trimming cost V 4 bases and J 11 bases, with 14 bases left between them. The CDR3 is made up of 12 amino acids. CDR3 in amino acids: CASSSTGLGAFF. The CDR3 DNA follows: TGTGCCAGCAGTTCGACAGGTCTGGGGGCTTTCTTT.

The chain joins TRBV6-2 or TRBV6-3 to TRBJ2-7, with 11 bases matching TRBD2. The CDR3 loop spans 15 amino acids. J gave up 3 bases and V 0 bases, and 1 base lay outside the gene matches. CDR1 MNHEY and CDR2 SVGEGT come from the germline V gene. DNA of the CDR3: TGTGCCAGCAGTTACTCAGGGACTAGCGGCTACGAGCAGTACTTC. Protein: CASSYSGTSGYEQYF.

This chain uses TRBV29-1 with TRBJ2-1, with a possible D match to TRBD1 (6 bases). Germline V gives CDR1 SQVTM, CDR2 ANQGSEA. This CDR3 is built from 16 residues. V was trimmed by 6 bases and J by 6 bases, leaving 24 bases between them. The CDR3 loop is CSVETSGQYVRNEQFF. CDR3 bases: TGCAGCGTCGAAACTTCGGGACAATATGTTCGCAATGAGCAGTTCTTC.

The V call is TRBV18, the J call TRBJ1-2; no definite D call. Germline V gene sequence: CDR1 KGHSH, CDR2 LQKENI. V was clipped by 0 bases and J by 8 bases, with 10 bases between them. The length of the CDR3 is 13 residues. The CDR3 region has the DNA TGTGCCAGCTCACCACCGGGCCAATTGGGCTACACCTTC. It specifies CASSPPGQLGYTF. The complete variable domain, with remaining parts taken from reference TRBV18 and TRBJ1-2, reads NAGVMQNPRHLVRRRGQEARLRCSPMKGHSHVYWYRQLPEEGLKFMVYLQKENIIDESGMPKERFSAEFPKEGPSILRIQQVVRGDSAAYFCASSPPGQLGYTFGSGTRLTVV.

The chain recombines TRBV5-1 with TRBJ2-3, with D uncertain. CDR1 is SGHRS, CDR2 YFSETQ, per germline. This CDR3 has 13 residues. V shed 4 bases and J shed 0 bases, with 6 bases lying between them. The CDR3 DNA is TGCGCCAGCAGCACAACTAGCACAGATACGCAGTATTTT. Its protein product is CASSTTSTDTQYF.

To note about this clonotype: A much more abundant neighbour one base away suggests this may be a read error. The CDR3 nucleotides read TGTGCCATCGTAGCCGGGAACACTGAAGCTTTCTTT. The encoded protein is CAIVAGNTEAFF. The genes are TRBV15 and TRBJ1-1; no clear D. Germline-derived CDR1 and CDR2 are LNHNV and YYDKDF (reference sequence). V was trimmed by 10 bases and J by 1 base, leaving 10 bases between them. This CDR3 region has 12 residues. The full variable domain, with the rest looked up from reference TRBV15 and TRBJ1-1, is DAMVIQNPRYQVTQFGKPVTLSCSQTLNHNVMYWYQQKSSQAPKLLFHYYDKDFNNEADTPDNFQSRRPNTSFCFLDIRSPGLGDTAMYLCAIVAGNTEAFFGQGTRLTVV.

This clonotype was seen just once. DNA for the CDR3: TGTGCCAGCAGTTTACAGGGGATACGCAATCAGCCCCAGCATTTT. Translated: CASSLQGIRNQPQHF. The chain couples TRBV6-5 to TRBJ1-5, with 7 bases lining up with TRBD1. The length of the CDR3 is 15 residues. Per germline, CDR1 MNHEY and CDR2 SVGAGI. J lost 2 bases, V lost 4 bases, and 5 bases had no gene match.

Only one count was recorded for this clonotype. V usage is TRBV7-3 and J usage is TRBJ2-7; D gene uncertain. Trimming stripped 4 bases from V and 3 bases from J, with 10 bases between. The CDR3 runs to 13 residues. Germline CDR1 and CDR2: SGHTA and FQGTGA. The DNA of the CDR3 is TGTGCCAGCAGCTCTCTAACAATCTACGAGCAGTACTTC. This gives the protein CASSSLTIYEQYF.

The chain carries TRBV7-3 and TRBJ2-7; TRBD1 is a possible D gene (6 bases). The CDR3 sequence is 14 residues long. The ends were cut back, 5 bases at V and 7 bases at J, with 18 bases in the middle. CDR1 and CDR2 (germline): SGHTA, FQGTGA. The chain's CDR3 is CASSATGNYAEQYF. The CDR3, as DNA: TGTGCCAGCAGCGCAACAGGGAACTACGCGGAGCAGTACTTC.

The chain employs TRBV30 and TRBJ1-2, with no clear D. V lost 0 bases and J lost 3, with 5 bases in between. The CDR3 is 12 residues long. Germline V gene lookup returns CDR1 GTSNPN and CDR2 SVGIG (reference sequence). The CDR3, as DNA: TGTGCCTGGAGTGTGAAACACTATGGCTACACCTTC. This codes for CAWSVKHYGYTF.

V gene TRBV7-6 combines with J gene TRBJ1-4; 7 bases agree with TRBD1. Trimming removed 5 bases from V and 4 bases from J; junction bases left unmatched: 13. The CDR3 sequence is 17 residues long. CDR1 and CDR2 from the germline V gene are SGHVS and FNYEAQ. The CDR3 sequence is CASSPSTGPPVNEKLFF. The CDR3 DNA reads as TGTGCCAGCAGCCCTTCGACAGGGCCGCCGGTTAATGAAAAACTGTTTTTT.

The gene calls are TRBV11-1 and TRBJ2-7; 7 bases agree with TRBD1. J gave up 6 bases and V 2 bases, and 7 bases lay outside the gene matches. CDR1 and CDR2 (germline): SGHAT, FQDESV (reference sequence). The CDR3 loop spans 14 amino acids. CDR3 sequence (DNA): TGTGCCAGCAGCTTAACCCCAGGGGGTGGCGAGCAGTACGTC. It codes for CASSLTPGGGEQYV.

This chain links TRBV11-3 with TRBJ1-1; weak D call: TRBD1 (5 bases). The length of the CDR3 is 14 residues. Germline loops: CDR1 SGHNT, CDR2 YENEEA. V was trimmed by 1 base and J by 4 bases, leaving 10 bases between them. The CDR3 here is CASSLVQGFTEAFF. In nucleotides, the CDR3 is TGTGCCAGCAGCTTAGTTCAGGGATTCACTGAAGCTTTCTTT. The whole variable domain, remainder taken from reference TRBV11-3 and TRBJ1-1, is EAGVVQSPRYKIIEKKQPVAFWCNPISGHNTLYWYLQNLGQGPELLIRYENEEAVDDSQLPKDRFSAERLKGVDSTLKIQPAELGDSAVYLCASSLVQGFTEAFFGQGTRLTVV.